One and the same sample provided the 16 T cell receptor beta chains below, sequenced in a study of T cell repertoires in aging, cancer and after chemotherapy. Peripheral blood genomic DNA, not sorted cells or RNA, was the template. Rearranged V-D-J TRB sequences were amplified with a mixed TRB-A/B primer pool. MiXCR, applied by TCRdb to the multiplex PCR reads, yields one record per CDR3 protein. Counted here are around 10,000 distinct CDR3 sequences, 30% to 40% occurring once; the ten biggest clones make up roughly 8.2%. The sequencing input was blood. The receptors shown here come from a human donor in good health.

The CDR3 sequence: CASSLVHEQFF. DNA of the CDR3: TGTGCCAGCAGTTTAGTCCATGAGCAGTTCTTC. This rearrangement joins TRBV28 to TRBJ2-1, with D unresolved. The CDR3 runs 11 residues. V gave up 2 bases and J gave up 8 bases, with 4 bases separating them. Germline V lookup: CDR1 MDHEN, CDR2 SYDVKM.

The chain recombines TRBV27 with TRBJ1-6; D is undetermined. V dropped 6 bases and J dropped 10 bases, with 16 bases sitting between them. In germline, CDR1 is MNHEY, CDR2 SMNVEV (reference sequence). The CDR3 has 14 residues. The CDR3 nucleotides are TGTGCCAGCAGATCCCTAGCCTTTGGGTCACCCCTCCACTTT. This codes for CASRSLAFGSPLHF.

This clonotype was observed a few times. The CDR3 region has the DNA TGTGCCAGCAGCAGACAGGGGGCAGTGGGCGAGCAGTACTTC. Translation gives CASSRQGAVGEQYF. J is TRBJ2-7 and V is TRBV7-9, with 10 bases lining up with TRBD1. The junction had 7 bases not matched to a gene; V was cut back by 5 bases and J by 6 bases. The CDR3 is 14 residues long. Germline-derived CDR1 and CDR2 are SEHNR and FQNEAQ (reference sequence).

In this sample, this clonotype is medium-sized. In DNA, the CDR3 is TGTGCCAGCTCACCCCTATCTGGGGCCAACGTCCTGACTTTC. It specifies CASSPLSGANVLTF. This chain uses TRBV18 with TRBJ2-6; no clear D gene. Germline V CDR1 and CDR2: KGHSH, LQKENI. CDR3 size: 14 residues. With 3 bases removed from V and 1 base from J, the gap between germline ends came to 4 bases.

The chain combines TRBV12-3 or TRBV12-4 with TRBJ2-1; D may be TRBD2 (6 bases). CDR3 size: 15 residues. V was trimmed by 2 bases and J by 6 bases, leaving 14 bases between them. The CDR3 protein is CASSLIAVKGNEQFF. CDR3 nucleotides: TGTGCCAGCAGTTTAATAGCGGTCAAGGGCAATGAGCAGTTCTTC.

This clonotype was seen a handful of times. The chain carries TRBV6-2 or TRBV6-3 and TRBJ1-4; D ambiguous. The CDR3 is 18 amino acids. Germline V gene sequence: CDR1 MNHEY, CDR2 SVGEGT. The V and J ends lost 5 bases and 4 bases respectively, with 23 bases between them. The CDR3 nucleotides are TGTGCCAGCAGTGAAAGATGGGCCTTATCCCTTTTTAATGAAAAACTGTTTTTT. This translates into CASSERWALSLFNEKLFF.

The genes are TRBV24-1 and TRBJ2-2; either TRBD1 or TRBD2 may supply D (5 bases each). Looked up from germline, CDR1 is KGHDR and CDR2 is SFDVKD. The V end was cut by 3 bases, the J end by 3 bases, with 10 bases between. There are 15 residues in the CDR3. CDR3 in amino acids: CATSDPGRDTGELFF. DNA of the CDR3: TGTGCCACCAGTGATCCGGGACGGGACACCGGGGAGCTGTTTTTT.

The J gene is TRBJ2-1, the V gene TRBV13, with 14 bases that match TRBD2. Trimming removed 4 bases from V and 6 bases from J; junction bases left unmatched: 5. Germline loops: CDR1 PRHDT, CDR2 FYEKMQ (reference sequence). The length of the CDR3 is 16 residues. CDR3 DNA sequence: TGTGCCAGCAGCTCCCCGGGACTAGCGGGAGCCAATGAGCAGTTCTTC. Encoded protein: CASSSPGLAGANEQFF.

Concerning this clonotype itself: At one end the junction does not follow the germline gene, possibly because of a read error. This chain joins TRBV5-5 and TRBJ1-4, with unresolved D. CDR1 and CDR2 from the germline V gene are SGHKS and YYEKEE (reference sequence). This CDR3 comprises 12 residues. The CDR3 loop is CASSLSGEKLFF. The CDR3 DNA reads as TGCGCCAGCAGCCTTTCAGGTGAAAAACTGTTTTTT.

The gene calls are TRBV6-5 and TRBJ1-4; D gene uncertain. The CDR3 runs to 14 residues. Germline CDR1 and CDR2: MNHEY and SVGAGI. Trimming took 2 bases from V and 0 from J, leaving 4 bases between them. The DNA for the CDR3 is TGTGCCAGCAGTTACGGGACAACTAATGAAAAACTGTTTTTT. Translation: CASSYGTTNEKLFF.

This clonotype ranks as medium-sized. The chain joins TRBV29-1 to TRBJ2-1; the match to TRBD2 covers 8 bases. This CDR3 contains 14 residues. V gave up 3 bases and J gave up 4 bases; unmatched junction bases: 5. Germline values: CDR1 SQVTM, CDR2 ANQGSEA. Written as DNA, the CDR3 is TGCAGCGTTGACAGCGGGAGTGGTTACAATGAGCAGTTCTTC. This gives the protein CSVDSGSGYNEQFF.

The gene calls are TRBV5-6 and TRBJ2-7; TRBD2 agrees at 7 bases. The CDR3 consists of 14 residues. V gave up 0 bases and J gave up 4 bases; unmatched junction bases: 4. Per the germline V gene, CDR1 is SGHDT and CDR2 is YYEEEE. CDR3 protein: CASSLGGSPYEQYF. The CDR3 DNA reads as TGTGCCAGCAGCTTGGGCGGGAGCCCGTACGAGCAGTACTTC.

This clonotype was detected once. The genes are TRBV6-2 or TRBV6-3 and TRBJ1-1; 7 nucleotides align to TRBD1. V lost 2 bases and J lost 8; bases outside the gene matches: 8. Germline-derived CDR1 and CDR2 are MNHEY and SVGEGT. CDR3 size: 14 residues. DNA for the CDR3: TGTGCCAGCAGTTACGGGGAGGGGGCTGCGGAAGCTTTCTTT. Amino acid sequence: CASSYGEGAAEAFF.

This clonotype has more than one count but fewer than ten. The rearrangement links TRBV5-4 to TRBJ2-7; D not certain. Per germline, CDR1 SGHNT and CDR2 YYREEE (reference sequence). This CDR3 contains 16 residues. Trimming took 1 base from V and 2 from J, leaving 16 bases between them. CDR3 DNA: TGTGCCAGCAGCTTGCTTCAACCGGGCCAGGCCTACGAGCAGTACTTC. The encoded protein is CASSLLQPGQAYEQYF.

This clonotype was seen only a few times. The V gene is TRBV12-3 or TRBV12-4, the J gene TRBJ2-7; D is ambiguous. Trimming cost V 6 bases and J 1 base, with 10 bases left between them. The CDR3 loop spans 13 amino acids. The chain's CDR3 is CASSDFRSYEQYF. CDR3 nucleotide sequence: TGTGCCAGCAGCGATTTTAGGTCCTACGAGCAGTACTTC.

This clonotype ranks as medium-sized. The CDR3 loop is CAAQGEIGLAGEASYEQYF. In nucleotides, the CDR3 is TGTGCCGCACAGGGGGAGATTGGACTAGCGGGAGAGGCATCCTACGAGCAGTACTTC. The V and J genes are TRBV6-2 or TRBV6-3 and TRBJ2-7; 13 positions match TRBD2. The germline CDR1 and CDR2 sequences are MNHEY and SVGEGT. The CDR3 consists of 19 residues. V dropped 11 bases and J dropped 1; count of bases not matched to a gene: 20.